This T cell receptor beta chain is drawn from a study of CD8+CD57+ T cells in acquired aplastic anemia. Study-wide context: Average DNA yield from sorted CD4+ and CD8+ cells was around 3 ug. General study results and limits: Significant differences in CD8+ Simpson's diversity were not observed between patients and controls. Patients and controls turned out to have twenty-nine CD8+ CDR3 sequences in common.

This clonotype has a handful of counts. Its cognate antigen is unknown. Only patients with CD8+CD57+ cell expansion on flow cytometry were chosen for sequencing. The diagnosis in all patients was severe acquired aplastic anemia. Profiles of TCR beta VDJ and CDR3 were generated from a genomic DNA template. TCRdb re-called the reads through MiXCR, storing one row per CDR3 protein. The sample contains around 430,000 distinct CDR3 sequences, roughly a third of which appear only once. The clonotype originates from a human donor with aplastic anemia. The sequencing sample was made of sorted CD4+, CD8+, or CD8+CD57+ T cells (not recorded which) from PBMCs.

CDR3 nucleotide sequence: TGTGCCAGCAGTCCAAATGGACTAGCGGGAGGACCCAAGCAGTACTTC. The encoded protein is CASSPNGLAGGPKQYF. V usage is TRBV28 and J usage is TRBJ2-7; 14 bases are a match to TRBD2. The V gene's germline CDR1 is MDHEN and CDR2 SYDVKM. V dropped 5 bases and J dropped 8; count of bases not matched to a gene: 11. The CDR3 sequence is 16 residues long.